This T cell receptor (beta chain) appears in the sequencing data of a study of T cells in Graves' hyperthyroidism and ophthalmopathy. Study outcomes and limitations: Stable hyperthyroidism was told apart from ophthalmopathy by a model built on 13 V-J features. Most expanded thyroid clonotypes above 0.001 recurred in blood.

Template material for amplifying TCR beta CDR3 regions consisted of RNA transcripts. A first-round RT-PCR of the TCR CDR3 used the HTBI primer set. Each CDR3 protein is one row after TCRdb ran MiXCR on the multiplex PCR reads. The sample yields 200,000 or so distinct CDR3 sequences, around a sixth seen once. CDR1 is MGHRA, CDR2 YSYEKL, per germline. The CDR3 contains 20 residues. The V and J ends lost 2 bases and 0 bases, in that order; junction bases with no gene match: 17. Of note for this clonotype: Its antigen is not identified.

Exclusion of patients followed from uncontrolled infection, other autoimmune disease, pregnancy or lactation. The specimen was blood. This receptor was identified in a woman between 45 and 60 years old with Graves' hyperthyroidism. The chain joins TRBV4-1 to TRBJ2-7, with 9 bases identical to TRBD1. CDR3 in amino acids: CASSQLRTPGQGTDSYEQYF. The CDR3 DNA is TGCGCCAGCAGCCAACTCCGAACCCCGGGACAGGGAACAGACTCCTACGAGCAGTACTTC.